Below, 8 T cell receptor beta chains from the same sample are listed, as sequenced in a study of cytotoxic CD8 clonotypes in ibrutinib-treated CLL. Data came from immunoSEQ multiplex PCR; TCRdb stores just in-frame clones and leaves some out. The repertoire holds 200,000 to 250,000 clones, with 79% as singletons. Sequenced material: PBMCs, taken after 12 months of ibrutinib treatment. The receptors come from a human donor with chronic lymphocytic leukemia.

This chain joins TRBV6-5 and TRBJ2-1, with 8 bases that match TRBD2. Trimming took 3 bases from V and 6 from J; bases not matched to a gene: 10. The CDR3 contains 16 residues. Germline-derived CDR1 and CDR2 are MNHEY and SVGAGI. The CDR3 nucleotides read TGTGCCAGCAGTTATGTTGGCGGGAGGAAGGCCAATGAGCAGTTCTTC. Amino acids: CASSYVGGRKANEQFF.

The chain joins TRBV2 to TRBJ2-2; D call uncertain. The CDR3 sequence is 13 residues long. Trimming stripped 2 bases from V and 5 bases from J, with 6 bases between. Germline CDR1 is SNHLY and CDR2 is FYNNEI. The CDR3 reads CASSETGTGELFF. CDR3 sequence (DNA): TGTGCCAGCAGTGAAACTGGGACCGGGGAGCTGTTTTTT.

The gene calls are TRBV30 and TRBJ1-2; unclear D gene. The germline V and J ends were trimmed by 2 bases and 0 bases, with 10 bases remaining between them. Germline V gene lookup returns CDR1 GTSNPN and CDR2 SVGIG (reference sequence). The CDR3 runs to 14 residues. Written as DNA, the CDR3 is TGTGCCTGGAGTTGGAAAGGAGCTAACTATGGCTACACCTTC. Translated, it gives CAWSWKGANYGYTF.

This sequence joins TRBV7-6 and TRBJ2-1, with 8 bases aligning to TRBD1. Trimming at V came to 0 bases and at J to 8 bases, leaving 15 bases not matched to a gene. Per the germline V gene, CDR1 is SGHVS and CDR2 is FNYEAQ. The CDR3 contains 18 residues. CDR3 protein: CASSLALSGQGNLDEQFF. CDR3 DNA sequence: TGTGCCAGCAGCTTAGCGCTTTCAGGACAGGGAAATTTGGATGAGCAGTTCTTC. Variable domain in full (rest from reference TRBV7-6 and TRBJ2-1): GAGVSQSPRYKVTKRGQDVALRCDPISGHVSLYWYRQALGQGPEFLTYFNYEAQQDKSGLPNDRFSAERPEGSISTLTIQRTEQRDSAMYRCASSLALSGQGNLDEQFFGPGTRLTVL.

This chain uses TRBV6-5 with TRBJ1-2; D not certain. CDR3 length: 14 residues. Trimming removed 2 bases at V and 4 bases at J, with 11 bases between. Per germline, CDR1 MNHEY and CDR2 SVGAGI. The CDR3 spells CASSYKVRSYGYTF. The CDR3, as DNA: TGTGCCAGCAGTTACAAGGTACGGAGCTATGGCTACACCTTC.

The chain joins TRBV2 to TRBJ2-7, with 7 bases aligning to TRBD1. Germline V CDR1 and CDR2: SNHLY, FYNNEI. J lost 6 bases, V lost 5 bases, and 4 bases had no gene match. The CDR3 spans 12 residues. The CDR3 coding sequence is TGTGCCAGCAGTACACAGGGGATCGAGCAGTACTTC. Protein: CASSTQGIEQYF.

V is TRBV9 and J is TRBJ1-5; perhaps TRBD1 as D (5 bases). Trimming shortened V by 3 bases and J by 3 bases, and 7 bases separated the two germline ends. CDR1 and CDR2 from the germline V gene are SGDLS and YYNGEE. The CDR3 has 13 amino acids. As DNA, the CDR3 is TGTGCCAGCAGCGAGGGGCCCAATCAGCCCCAGCATTTT. Protein product: CASSEGPNQPQHF. The full variable domain, its missing parts supplied by reference TRBV9 and TRBJ1-5, is DSGVTQTPKHLITATGQRVTLRCSPRSGDLSVYWYQQSLDQGLQFLIQYYNGEERAKGNILERFSAQQFPDLHSELNLSSLELGDSALYFCASSEGPNQPQHFGDGTRLSIL.

CDR3 sequence reads: CASNWDRGTVNEQYF. In DNA form, the CDR3 reads TGTGCCAGCAATTGGGACAGGGGGACAGTGAACGAGCAGTACTTC. V gene TRBV6-5 combines with J gene TRBJ2-7; TRBD1 aligns across 11 bases. V lost 7 bases and J lost 5; bases outside the gene matches: 10. The CDR3 is 15 residues long. Germline CDR1 reads MNHEY; CDR2 reads SVGAGI.